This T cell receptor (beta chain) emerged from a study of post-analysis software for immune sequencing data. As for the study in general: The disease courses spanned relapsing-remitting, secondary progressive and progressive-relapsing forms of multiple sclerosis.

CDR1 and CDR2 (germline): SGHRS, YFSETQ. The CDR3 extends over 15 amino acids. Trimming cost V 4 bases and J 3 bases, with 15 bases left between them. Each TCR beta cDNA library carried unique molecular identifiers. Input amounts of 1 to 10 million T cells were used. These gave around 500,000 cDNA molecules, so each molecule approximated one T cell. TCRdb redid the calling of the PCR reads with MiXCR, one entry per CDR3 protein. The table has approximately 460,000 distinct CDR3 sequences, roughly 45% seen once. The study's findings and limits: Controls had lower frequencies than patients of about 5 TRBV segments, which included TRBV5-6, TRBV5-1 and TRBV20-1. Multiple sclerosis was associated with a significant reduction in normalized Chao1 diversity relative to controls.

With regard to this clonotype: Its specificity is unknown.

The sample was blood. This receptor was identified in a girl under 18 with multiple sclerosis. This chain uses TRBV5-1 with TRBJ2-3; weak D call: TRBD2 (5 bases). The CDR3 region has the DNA TGCGCCAGCAGCCCCGGAAGATTAGCGACAGATACGCAGTATTTT. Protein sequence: CASSPGRLATDTQYF.